Each of the 24 T cell receptor beta chains below was sequenced from the same sample in a study of cytomegalovirus exposure and HLA in healthy donors (dated by TCRdb to the late 2010s). The library relied on the immunoSEQ multiplex PCR assay. Not all clones reach the TCRdb copy of this immuneACCESS table, which keeps in-frame sequences only. Checked studies attribute under half of the gap to unresolved V genes and leave the rest unexplained. The sample yields about 170,000 clones; roughly nine tenths were counted once. The top ten clonotypes cover roughly 2.6% of the sample. The material sequenced was PBMCs. Source of these receptors: a man aged 18 to 30 in good health and CMV-seropositive.

This clone was picked up a small number of times. The chain joins TRBV5-4 to TRBJ1-2; the match to TRBD1 covers 10 bases. The germline CDR1 and CDR2 sequences are SGHNT and YYREEE (reference sequence). CDR3 length equals 13 residues. Trimming cost V 10 bases and J 8 bases; bases outside gene matches: 11. The CDR3 nucleotides are TGTGCCGCCAACCGGGACAGGGGATTCGGCTACACCTTC. It specifies CAANRDRGFGYTF.

The chain recombines TRBV12-5 with TRBJ2-3, with 14 bases identical to TRBD2. The CDR3 loop spans 15 amino acids. V was clipped by 6 bases and J by 11 bases; unmatched bases: 10. Germline CDR1 reads LGHNT; CDR2 reads FRNRAP. CDR3 DNA sequence: TGTGCTAGTGGAGCCGGGGGACTAGCGGGGGTTGGGCAGTATTTT. It encodes CASGAGGLAGVGQYF. Using reference TRBV12-5 and TRBJ2-3 for the parts outside the CDR3, the full variable domain is DARVTQTPRHKVTEMGQEVTMRCQPILGHNTVFWYRQTMMQGLELLAYFRNRAPLDDSGMPKDRFSAEMPDATLATLKIQPSEPRDSAVYFCASGAGGLAGVGQYFGPGTRLTVL.

The gene calls are TRBV27 and TRBJ2-3; 10 positions match TRBD2. Germline lookup yields CDR1 MNHEY and CDR2 SMNVEV (reference sequence). Trimming cost V 6 bases and J 0 bases; bases outside gene matches: 6. The CDR3 length is 16 residues. The CDR3 DNA is TGTGCCAGCAGCCAAGCGGGAGGGCCCAGCACAGATACGCAGTATTTT. It encodes CASSQAGGPSTDTQYF.

The CDR3 DNA follows: TGCAGCGTTGAAGATCAGGGACAGGGGATGAACTATGGCTACACCTTC. Protein: CSVEDQGQGMNYGYTF. The V gene is TRBV29-1, the J gene TRBJ1-2; 10 positions agree with TRBD1. Looked up from germline, CDR1 is SQVTM and CDR2 is ANQGSEA. The length of the CDR3 is 16 residues. V shed 0 bases, J shed 2 bases, and the junction held 6 bases outside the gene matches.

The rearrangement uses TRBV27 and TRBJ2-3, with TRBD1 matching over 7 bases. The germline V gene encodes CDR1 MNHEY and CDR2 SMNVEV (reference sequence). The CDR3 sequence is 19 residues long. V lost 2 bases to trimming and J lost 2 bases; unmatched junction nucleotides: 16. CDR3 region: CASSLAHLSTGDITDTQYF. The CDR3 bases are TGTGCCAGCAGTTTAGCGCACCTTTCAACAGGGGACATCACAGATACGCAGTATTTT.

The chain employs TRBV18 and TRBJ2-7; 12 bases match TRBD1. The germline gives CDR1 KGHSH, CDR2 LQKENI. The CDR3 spans 14 residues. The junction had 7 bases not matched to a gene; V was cut back by 6 bases and J by 7 bases. The CDR3 region is CASSPGQGAKEQYF. The CDR3, as DNA: TGTGCCAGCTCGCCGGGACAGGGGGCGAAAGAGCAGTACTTC.

The chain links TRBV5-4 to TRBJ1-2, with a possible D match to TRBD1 (5 bases). Germline V gives CDR1 SGHNT, CDR2 YYREEE (reference sequence). There are 14 residues in the CDR3. The ends were cut back, 2 bases at V and 3 bases at J, with 11 bases in the middle. The DNA for the CDR3 is TGTGCCAGCAGCTTTGGAGGGACTTACTATGGCTACACCTTC. This translates into CASSFGGTYYGYTF.

About this clone itself: Other DNA sequences in this sample translate to the same CDR3. The rearrangement links TRBV20-1 to TRBJ1-2; D is possibly TRBD1 (5 bases). In germline, CDR1 is DFQATT, CDR2 SNEGSKA (reference sequence). The ends were cut back, 2 bases at V and 8 bases at J, with 9 bases in the middle. This CDR3 has 11 amino acids. The CDR3 nucleotides read TGCAGTGCTAGAAGGGGTTACGGCTACACCTTC. It encodes CSARRGYGYTF.

The V and J genes are TRBV10-3 and TRBJ1-1; perhaps TRBD1 as D (5 bases). The CDR3 is 12 amino acids. Per germline, CDR1 ENHRY and CDR2 SYGVKD. Trimming removed 6 bases at V and 7 bases at J, with 12 bases between. The CDR3 nucleotides are TGTGCCATCAGATCAGGGAAGGGTGAAGCTTTCTTT. Its protein is CAIRSGKGEAFF.

The genes are TRBV13 and TRBJ1-1; unclear D gene. Trimming took 5 bases from V and 10 from J, leaving 17 bases between them. Germline V gene sequence: CDR1 PRHDT, CDR2 FYEKMQ (reference sequence). The length of the CDR3 is 13 residues. CDR3 protein: CASSPDTASPAFF. As DNA, the CDR3 is TGTGCCAGCAGCCCCGACACTGCATCTCCAGCTTTCTTT.

The chain employs TRBV2 and TRBJ2-7; D uncertain. The V gene's germline CDR1 is SNHLY and CDR2 FYNNEI. CDR3 length: 11 amino acids. Trimming shortened V by 7 bases and J by 5 bases, and 9 bases separated the two germline ends. CDR3 DNA: TGTGCCAGCATGGTACAGAACGAGCAGTACTTC. Amino acids: CASMVQNEQYF.

The chain carries TRBV6-1 and TRBJ2-4, with D hard to call. Looked up from germline, CDR1 is MNHNS and CDR2 is SASEGT. CDR3 length equals 15 residues. V lost 6 bases and J lost 0, with 12 bases in between. CDR3 amino acids: CASSGYPIAKNIQYF. In nucleotides, the CDR3 is TGTGCCAGCAGCGGTTATCCGATAGCCAAAAACATTCAGTACTTC.

This clone was recorded only once. This rearrangement joins TRBV6-5 to TRBJ1-2; D may be TRBD1 (5 bases). Germline V gene data show CDR1 as MNHEY and CDR2 as SVGAGI. Trimming shortened V by 2 bases and J by 1 base, and 11 bases separated the two germline ends. This CDR3 has 15 residues. The CDR3 region is CASSYRQTHNYGYTF. CDR3 nucleotide sequence: TGTGCCAGCAGTTACCGACAGACCCATAACTATGGCTACACCTTC.

This clone was found a few times. This chain links TRBV7-6 with TRBJ1-1; D remains ambiguous. Germline V CDR1 and CDR2: SGHVS, FNYEAQ. The CDR3 length is 14 residues. Deletions cut 5 bases from V and 1 base from J, with 11 bases between. This CDR3 reads CASSPFGGNTEAFF. CDR3 sequence (DNA): TGTGCCAGCAGCCCTTTTGGAGGGAACACTGAAGCTTTCTTT.

The CDR3 DNA reads TGCAGTGCCCCCTGGGGGGTCGAGCAGTACTTC. Protein: CSAPWGVEQYF. The genes are TRBV20-1 and TRBJ2-7, with a weak D call TRBD2 (6 bases). This CDR3 comprises 11 residues. CDR1 DFQATT and CDR2 SNEGSKA come from the germline V gene (reference sequence). Between the trimmed V and J ends, which lost 6 bases and 6 bases, there was a span of 12 bases.

The rearrangement links TRBV25-1 to TRBJ2-7; D is perhaps TRBD2 (6 bases). Trimming stripped 5 bases from V and 6 bases from J, with 11 bases between. Germline loops: CDR1 MGHDK, CDR2 SYGVNS. The CDR3 has 12 residues. The CDR3 DNA reads as TGTGCCAGCAGTCTAACTAGCCTCGAGCAGTACTTC. This codes for CASSLTSLEQYF.

Of note for this clone: Within the sample, other DNA sequences also encode this same CDR3. V usage is TRBV5-6 and J usage is TRBJ2-7; 9 nucleotides align to TRBD1. The CDR3 length is 13 residues. Unmatched junction bases numbered 0, after V lost 0 bases and J lost 5 bases. From germline, CDR1 is SGHDT and CDR2 YYEEEE. CDR3 bases: TGTGCCAGCAGCTTGGGGACAGGGGACGAGCAGTACTTC. It translates to CASSLGTGDEQYF. Full variable domain (rest looked up from reference TRBV5-6 and TRBJ2-7): DAGVTQSPTHLIKTRGQQVTLRCSPKSGHDTVSWYQQALGQGPQFIFQYYEEEERQRGNFPDRFSGHQFPNYSSELNVNALLLGDSALYLCASSLGTGDEQYFGPGTRLTVT.

This clone was observed a handful of times. The gene calls are TRBV6-5 and TRBJ1-1; D may be TRBD1 (5 bases). Trimming removed 4 bases from V and 4 bases from J, with 10 bases in between. The germline V gene has CDR1 MNHEY and CDR2 SVGAGI. The CDR3 is 13 amino acids. The CDR3 sequence is CASSSPQGTEAFF. CDR3 nucleotide sequence: TGTGCCAGCAGTTCCCCTCAGGGCACTGAAGCTTTCTTT.

V and J are TRBV7-6 and TRBJ1-1; D not resolved. In germline, CDR1 is SGHVS, CDR2 FNYEAQ. This CDR3 contains 14 residues. V lost 5 bases and J lost 5, with 15 bases in between. In DNA, the CDR3 is TGTGCCAGCAGCCCCAAAAGCGGTGGGACTGAAGCTTTCTTT. It yields the protein CASSPKSGGTEAFF.

This chain joins TRBV6-1 and TRBJ2-6; 9 nucleotides align to TRBD1. V lost 4 bases, J lost 3 bases, and 4 bases stayed unmatched. The CDR3 has 16 amino acids. The germline V gene encodes CDR1 MNHNS and CDR2 SASEGT. Here the CDR3 DNA reads TGTGCCAGCAGTGGGACAGGGGATAGTGGGGCCAACGTCCTGACTTTC. Translating it yields CASSGTGDSGANVLTF.

The J gene is TRBJ2-1, the V gene TRBV20-1; no clear D. The CDR3 sequence is 11 residues long. V lost 3 bases and J lost 10, with 10 bases in between. Germline CDR1 is DFQATT and CDR2 is SNEGSKA (reference sequence). This CDR3 is CSARAVREQFF. The CDR3 DNA reads as TGCAGTGCTAGGGCTGTCAGGGAGCAGTTCTTC.

Written as DNA, the CDR3 is TGCGCCAGCAGCCAATACGGGACTCCCACAGATACGCAGTATTTT. Translation: CASSQYGTPTDTQYF. The chain couples TRBV4-3 to TRBJ2-3, with D perhaps matching TRBD2 (6 bases). The germline V gene encodes CDR1 LGHNA and CDR2 YSLEER. The CDR3 covers 15 residues. Trimming took off 2 bases at V and 2 bases at J, with 11 bases between the two ends.

This chain connects TRBV4-3 to TRBJ1-2; D gene ambiguous. The germline CDR1 and CDR2 sequences are LGHNA and YSLEER. V shed 1 base and J shed 2 bases, with 8 bases lying between them. The CDR3 consists of 14 residues. The CDR3 DNA reads as TGCGCCAGCAGCCAAGGGCAGATAAACTATGGCTACACCTTC. Its translation is CASSQGQINYGYTF.

The gene calls are TRBV7-2 and TRBJ1-5; 7 nucleotides agree with TRBD1. The CDR3 is 16 amino acids. The ends lost 5 bases at V and 7 bases at J; junction bases unmatched: 14. CDR1 and CDR2 (germline): SGHTA, FQGNSA. The CDR3 protein is CASSARPGGLRQPQHF. In DNA, the CDR3 is TGTGCCAGCAGCGCGAGGCCAGGGGGGCTAAGACAGCCCCAGCATTTT.